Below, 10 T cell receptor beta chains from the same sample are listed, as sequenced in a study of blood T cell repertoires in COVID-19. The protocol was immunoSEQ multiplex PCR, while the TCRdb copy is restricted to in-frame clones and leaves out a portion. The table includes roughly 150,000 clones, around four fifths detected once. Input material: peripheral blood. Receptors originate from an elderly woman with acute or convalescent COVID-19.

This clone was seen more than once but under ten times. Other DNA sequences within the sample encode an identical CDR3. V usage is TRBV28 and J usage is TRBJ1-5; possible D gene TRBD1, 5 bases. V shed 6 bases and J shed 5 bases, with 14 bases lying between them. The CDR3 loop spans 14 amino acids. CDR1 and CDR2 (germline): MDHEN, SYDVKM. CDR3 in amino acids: CASSSGGGYQPQHF. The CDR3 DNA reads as TGTGCCAGCAGCTCCGGGGGGGGGTATCAGCCCCAGCATTTT.

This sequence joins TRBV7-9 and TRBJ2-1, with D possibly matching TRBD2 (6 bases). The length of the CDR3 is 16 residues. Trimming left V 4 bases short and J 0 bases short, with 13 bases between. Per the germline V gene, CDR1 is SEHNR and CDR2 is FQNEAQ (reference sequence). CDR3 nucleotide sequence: TGTGCCAGCAGCTCCTTAGCGGCCCGCTCCTACAATGAGCAGTTCTTC. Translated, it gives CASSSLAARSYNEQFF.

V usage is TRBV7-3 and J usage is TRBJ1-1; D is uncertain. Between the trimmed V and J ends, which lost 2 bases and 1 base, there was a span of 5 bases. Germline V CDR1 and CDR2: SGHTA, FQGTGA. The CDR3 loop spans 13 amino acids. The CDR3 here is CASSLAGNTEAFF. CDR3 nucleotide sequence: TGTGCCAGCAGCTTAGCAGGGAACACTGAAGCTTTCTTT.

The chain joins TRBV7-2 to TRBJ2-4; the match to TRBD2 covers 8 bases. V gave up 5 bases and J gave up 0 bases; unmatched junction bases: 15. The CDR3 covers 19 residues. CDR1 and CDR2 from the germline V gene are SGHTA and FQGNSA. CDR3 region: CASSPGTSSVVLAKNIQYF. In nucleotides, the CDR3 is TGTGCCAGCAGCCCCGGGACTAGTAGTGTCGTTCTAGCCAAAAACATTCAGTACTTC.

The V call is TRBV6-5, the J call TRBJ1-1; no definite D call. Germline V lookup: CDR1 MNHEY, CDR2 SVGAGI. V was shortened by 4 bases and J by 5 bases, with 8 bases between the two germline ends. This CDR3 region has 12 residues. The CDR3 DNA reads TGTGCCAGCAGTTCGCAGGATACTGAAGCTTTCTTT. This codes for CASSSQDTEAFF.

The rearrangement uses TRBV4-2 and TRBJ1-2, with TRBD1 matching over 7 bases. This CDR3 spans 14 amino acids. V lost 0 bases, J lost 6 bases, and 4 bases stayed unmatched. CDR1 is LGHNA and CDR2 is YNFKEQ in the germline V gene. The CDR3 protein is CASSQEADRNGYTF. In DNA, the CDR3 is TGTGCCAGCAGCCAAGAGGCGGACAGGAATGGCTACACCTTC.

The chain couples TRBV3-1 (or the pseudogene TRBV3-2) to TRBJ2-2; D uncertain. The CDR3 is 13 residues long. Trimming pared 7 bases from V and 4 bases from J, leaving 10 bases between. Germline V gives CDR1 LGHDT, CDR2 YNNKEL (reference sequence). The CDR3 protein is CASTPIGTGELFF. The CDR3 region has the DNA TGTGCCAGCACCCCCATCGGCACCGGGGAGCTGTTTTTT.

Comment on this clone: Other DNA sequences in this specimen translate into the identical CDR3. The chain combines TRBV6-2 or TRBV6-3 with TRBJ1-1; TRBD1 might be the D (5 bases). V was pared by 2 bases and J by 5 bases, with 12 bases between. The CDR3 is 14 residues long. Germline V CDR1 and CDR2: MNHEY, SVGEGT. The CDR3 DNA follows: TGTGCCAGCAGTTACCAGGCAGGGAGGACTGAAGCTTTCTTT. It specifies CASSYQAGRTEAFF.

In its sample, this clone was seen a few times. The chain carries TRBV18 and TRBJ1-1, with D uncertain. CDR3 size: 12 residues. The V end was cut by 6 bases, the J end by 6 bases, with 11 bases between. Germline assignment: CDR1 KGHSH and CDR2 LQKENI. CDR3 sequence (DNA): TGTGCCAGCTCTCTAGTTCCGGCTGAAGCTTTCTTT. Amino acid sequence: CASSLVPAEAFF.

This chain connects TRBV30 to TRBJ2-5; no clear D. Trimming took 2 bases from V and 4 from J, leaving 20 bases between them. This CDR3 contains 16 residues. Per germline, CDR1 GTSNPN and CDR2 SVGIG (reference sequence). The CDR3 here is CAWSPLPPSQVETQYF. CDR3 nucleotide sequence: TGTGCCTGGAGTCCCCTCCCTCCGAGTCAAGTAGAGACCCAGTACTTC.